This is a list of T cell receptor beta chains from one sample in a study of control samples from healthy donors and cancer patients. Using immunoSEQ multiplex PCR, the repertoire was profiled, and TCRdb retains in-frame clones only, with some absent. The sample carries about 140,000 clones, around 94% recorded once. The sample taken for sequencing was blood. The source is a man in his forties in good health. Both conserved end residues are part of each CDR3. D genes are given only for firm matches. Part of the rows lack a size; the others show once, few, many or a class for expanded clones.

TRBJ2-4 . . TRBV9 CASSVGGSPQRVQYF TGTGCCAGCAGCGTAGGAGGGAGCCCCCAAAGGGTTCAGTACTTC
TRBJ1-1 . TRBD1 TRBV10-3 CAISQGQKNTEAFF TGTGCCATCAGTCAGGGACAGAAGAACACTGAAGCTTTCTTT
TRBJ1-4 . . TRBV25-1 CASWRDEKLFF TGTGCCAGCTGGAGGGATGAAAAACTGTTTTTT
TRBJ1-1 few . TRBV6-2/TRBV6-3 CASSYEFPDTEAFF TGTGCCAGCAGTTACGAGTTTCCGGACACTGAAGCTTTCTTT
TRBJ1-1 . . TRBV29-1 CSVSLPLMWGNTEAFF TGCAGCGTCTCCCTGCCCCTCATGTGGGGAAACACTGAAGCTTTCTTT
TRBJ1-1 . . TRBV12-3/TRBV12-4 CASSSQRRAEAFF TGTGCCAGCAGCTCACAGCGTCGGGCTGAAGCTTTCTTT
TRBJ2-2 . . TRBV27 CASSLYLANTGELFF TGTGCCAGCAGTTTATACCTAGCGAACACCGGGGAGCTGTTTTTT
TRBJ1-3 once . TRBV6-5 CASSYSQQSPGNTIYF TGTGCCAGCAGTTACTCGCAGCAAAGCCCTGGAAACACCATATATTTT
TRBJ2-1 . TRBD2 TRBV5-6 CASSLAASGGYSYNEQFF TGTGCCAGCAGCTTGGCGGCTAGCGGGGGTTATTCCTACAATGAGCAGTTCTTC
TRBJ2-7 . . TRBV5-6 CASSQLAANSYEQYF TGTGCCAGCAGCCAATTGGCCGCGAACTCCTACGAGCAGTACTTC
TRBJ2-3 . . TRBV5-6 CASSLEQGFGTQYF TGTGCCAGCAGCTTGGAACAGGGTTTTGGTACGCAGTATTTT
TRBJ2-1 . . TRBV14 CASSQVANYNEQFF TGTGCCAGCAGCCAAGTCGCCAACTACAATGAGCAGTTCTTC
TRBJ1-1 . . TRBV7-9 CASSLRTMDTEAFF TGTGCCAGCAGCCTACGGACTATGGACACTGAAGCTTTCTTT
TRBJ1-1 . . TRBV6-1 CASSEFRMAEAFF TGTGCCAGCAGTGAATTTAGGATGGCTGAAGCTTTCTTT
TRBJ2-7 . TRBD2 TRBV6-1 CASSEGLAGGYEQYF TGTGCCAGCAGTGAGGGACTAGCGGGGGGATACGAGCAGTACTTC
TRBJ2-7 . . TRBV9 CASSVNGGDYEQYF TGTGCCAGCAGCGTAAACGGGGGTGACTACGAGCAGTACTTC
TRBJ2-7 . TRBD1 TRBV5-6 CASKTSGGYEQYF TGTGCCAGCAAGACCTCAGGGGGTTACGAGCAGTACTTC
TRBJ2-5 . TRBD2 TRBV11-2 CASSLWASGGQETQYF TGTGCCAGCAGCTTATGGGCTAGCGGGGGCCAAGAGACCCAGTACTTC
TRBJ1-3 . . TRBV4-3 CASSPDPGGRGNTIYF TGCGCCAGCAGCCCCGACCCCGGGGGGCGGGGAAACACCATATATTTT
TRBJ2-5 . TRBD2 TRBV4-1 CASSLRLAGGTETQYF TGCGCCAGCAGCCTCAGACTAGCGGGAGGTACAGAGACCCAGTACTTC
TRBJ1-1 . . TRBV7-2 CASSLVGGSGTEAFF TGTGCCAGCAGCTTAGTTGGGGGGAGTGGGACTGAAGCTTTCTTT
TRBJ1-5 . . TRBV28 CASKAGRNQPQHF TGTGCCAGCAAAGCAGGGCGTAATCAGCCCCAGCATTTT
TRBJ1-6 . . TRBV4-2 CASSQDRSGYNSPLHF TGTGCCAGCAGCCAAGATCGCTCAGGCTATAATTCACCCCTCCACTTT
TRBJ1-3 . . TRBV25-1 CASSEAPGNTIYF TGTGCCAGCAGTGAAGCCCCCGGAAACACCATATATTTT
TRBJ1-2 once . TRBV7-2 CASSLYREIRDGYTF TGTGCCAGCAGCCTATACAGGGAGATAAGGGATGGCTACACCTTC
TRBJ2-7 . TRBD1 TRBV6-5 CASILTGGEQYF TGTGCCAGCATCTTAACAGGGGGCGAGCAGTACTTC
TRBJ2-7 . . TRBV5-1 CASSLVGSPYEQYF TGCGCCAGCAGCTTGGTAGGCAGTCCCTACGAGCAGTACTTC
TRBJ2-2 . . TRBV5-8 CASSLMRSGELFF TGTGCCAGCAGCTTGATGCGGTCCGGGGAGCTGTTTTTT
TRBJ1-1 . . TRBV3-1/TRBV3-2 CASSQVGVRAFF TGTGCCAGCAGCCAAGTGGGAGTCAGGGCTTTCTTT
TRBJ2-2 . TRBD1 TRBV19 CASSTRDRGLGGPNTGELFF TGTGCCAGTAGTACCCGGGACAGGGGACTAGGAGGGCCGAACACCGGGGAGCTGTTTTTT
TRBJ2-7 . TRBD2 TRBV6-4 CASKWSLAGSYEQYF TGTGCCAGCAAGTGGTCCCTAGCGGGCTCCTACGAGCAGTACTTC
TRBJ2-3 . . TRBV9 CASRANPLTRLSTDTQYF TGTGCCAGCAGAGCAAACCCCTTAACTAGGCTCAGCACAGATACGCAGTATTTT
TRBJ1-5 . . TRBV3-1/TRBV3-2 CASSQDVNSNQPQHF TGTGCCAGCAGCCAAGACGTAAATAGCAATCAGCCCCAGCATTTT